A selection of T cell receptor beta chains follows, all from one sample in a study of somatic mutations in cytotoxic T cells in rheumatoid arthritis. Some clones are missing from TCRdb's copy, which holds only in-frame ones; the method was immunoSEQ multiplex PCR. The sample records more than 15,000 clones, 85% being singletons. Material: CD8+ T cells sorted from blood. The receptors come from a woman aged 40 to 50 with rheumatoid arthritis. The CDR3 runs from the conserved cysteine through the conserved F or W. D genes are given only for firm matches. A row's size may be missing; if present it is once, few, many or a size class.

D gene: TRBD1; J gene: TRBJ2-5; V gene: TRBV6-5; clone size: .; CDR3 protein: CASSLTGGGGETQYF; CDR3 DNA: TGTGCCAGCAGTCTGACAGGGGGCGGGGGGGAGACCCAGTACTTC
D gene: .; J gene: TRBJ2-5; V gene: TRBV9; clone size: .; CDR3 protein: CASSVTDQETQYF; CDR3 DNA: TGTGCCAGCAGCGTGACAGATCAAGAGACCCAGTACTTC
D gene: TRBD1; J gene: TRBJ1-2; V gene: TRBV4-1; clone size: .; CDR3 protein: CASRMTGGSHGYTF; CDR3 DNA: TGCGCCAGCAGGATGACAGGGGGTAGTCATGGCTACACCTTC
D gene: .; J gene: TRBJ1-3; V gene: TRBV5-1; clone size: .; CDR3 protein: CASSFSEGRGNTIYF; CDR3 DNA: TGCGCCAGCAGCTTCTCGGAGGGTCGTGGAAACACCATATATTTT
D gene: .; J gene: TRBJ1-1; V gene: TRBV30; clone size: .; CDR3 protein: CAWSVRAGSRIWEAFF; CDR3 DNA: TGTGCCTGGAGTGTACGGGCAGGGTCCCGAATATGGGAAGCTTTCTTT
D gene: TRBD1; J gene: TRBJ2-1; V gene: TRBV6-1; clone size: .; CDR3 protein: CASSEEGQMEQFF; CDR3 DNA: TGTGCCAGCAGTGAAGAGGGACAGATGGAGCAGTTCTTC
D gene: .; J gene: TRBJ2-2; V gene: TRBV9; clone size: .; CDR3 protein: CASSDTPLGSGELFF; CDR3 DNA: TGTGCCAGCAGCGATACGCCTTTGGGCTCCGGGGAGCTGTTTTTT
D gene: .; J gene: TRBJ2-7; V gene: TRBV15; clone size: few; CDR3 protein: CATSTGDPYEQYF; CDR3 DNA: TGTGCCACCAGCACAGGGGATCCCTACGAGCAGTACTTC
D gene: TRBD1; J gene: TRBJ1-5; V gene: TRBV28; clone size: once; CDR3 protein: CASSFGTVNQPQHF; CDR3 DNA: TGTGCCAGCAGTTTTGGGACAGTCAATCAGCCCCAGCATTTT
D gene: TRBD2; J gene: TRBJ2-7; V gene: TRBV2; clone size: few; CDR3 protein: CASTEAGGPSYEQYF; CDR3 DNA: TGTGCCAGCACAGAAGCGGGAGGGCCTTCGTACGAGCAGTACTTC
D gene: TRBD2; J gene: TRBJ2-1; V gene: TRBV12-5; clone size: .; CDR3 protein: CASGFQALAGAGNEQFF; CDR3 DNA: TGTGCTAGTGGTTTTCAAGCACTAGCGGGAGCGGGGAATGAGCAGTTCTTC
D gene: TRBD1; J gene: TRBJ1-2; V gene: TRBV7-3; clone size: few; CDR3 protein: CASSFGTGWGYTF; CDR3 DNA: TGTGCCAGCAGCTTTGGGACAGGGTGGGGCTACACCTTC
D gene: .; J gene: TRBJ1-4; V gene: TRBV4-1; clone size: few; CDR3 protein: CASSQAINEKLFF; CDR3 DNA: TGCGCCAGCAGCCAAGCAATTAATGAAAAACTGTTTTTT
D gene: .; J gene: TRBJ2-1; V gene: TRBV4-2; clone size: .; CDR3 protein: CASSQDLPTVNEQFF; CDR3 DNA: TGTGCCAGCAGCCAAGATCTACCCACCGTCAATGAGCAGTTCTTC
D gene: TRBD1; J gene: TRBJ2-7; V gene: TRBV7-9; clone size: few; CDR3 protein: CASSGQGTYEQYF; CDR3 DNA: TGTGCCAGCAGCGGACAGGGGACCTACGAGCAGTACTTC
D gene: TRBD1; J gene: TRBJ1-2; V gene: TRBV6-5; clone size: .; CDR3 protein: CASNLQGNGYGYTF; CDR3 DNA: TGTGCCAGCAACCTACAGGGGAACGGCTATGGCTACACCTTC
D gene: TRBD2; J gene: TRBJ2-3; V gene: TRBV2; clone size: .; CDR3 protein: CASSWTSGVDTQYF; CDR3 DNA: TGTGCCAGCAGTTGGACTAGCGGGGTAGATACGCAGTATTTT
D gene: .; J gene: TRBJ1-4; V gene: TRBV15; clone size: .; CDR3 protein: CAAGNNEKLFF; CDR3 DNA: TGTGCCGCCGGGAATAATGAAAAACTGTTTTTT
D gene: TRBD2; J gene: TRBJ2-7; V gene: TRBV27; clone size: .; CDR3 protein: CASSLSTGGSYGQYF; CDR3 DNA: TGTGCCAGCAGTTTATCCACCGGGGGGTCCTACGGGCAGTACTTC
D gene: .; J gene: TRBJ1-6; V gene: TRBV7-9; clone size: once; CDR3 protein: CASSLWWKGGDGNSPLHF; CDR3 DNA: TGTGCCAGCAGCTTATGGTGGAAGGGAGGGGATGGTAATTCACCCCTCCACTTT
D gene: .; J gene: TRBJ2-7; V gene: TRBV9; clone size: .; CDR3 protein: CASSPRTEMNYEQYF; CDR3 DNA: TGTGCCAGCAGCCCGAGGACAGAGATGAACTACGAGCAGTACTTC
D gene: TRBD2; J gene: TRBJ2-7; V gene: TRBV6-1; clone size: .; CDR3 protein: CASSEFGGGEQYF; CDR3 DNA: TGTGCCAGCAGTGAGTTTGGGGGGGGCGAGCAGTACTTC
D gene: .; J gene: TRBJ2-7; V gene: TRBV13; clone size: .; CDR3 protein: CASSSPGLGKGEQYF; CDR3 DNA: TGTGCCAGCAGCTCGCCGGGACTGGGGAAAGGCGAGCAGTACTTC
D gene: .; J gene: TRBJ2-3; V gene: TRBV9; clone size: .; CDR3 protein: CASSVGPTDTQYF; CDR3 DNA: TGTGCCAGCAGCGTAGGGCCCACAGATACGCAGTATTTT
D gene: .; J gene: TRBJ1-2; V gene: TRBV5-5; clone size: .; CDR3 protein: CASSWRSRGEGYGYTF; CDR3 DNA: TGTGCCAGCAGCTGGCGCTCGCGGGGGGAAGGCTATGGCTACACCTTC
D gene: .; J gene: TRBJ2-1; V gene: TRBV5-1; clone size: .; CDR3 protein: CASSSPTDGGSYNEQFF; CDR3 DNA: TGCGCCAGCAGCTCCCCCACGGACGGGGGTTCCTACAATGAGCAGTTCTTC
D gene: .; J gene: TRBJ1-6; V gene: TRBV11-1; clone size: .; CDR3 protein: CASSLGSSYNSPLHF; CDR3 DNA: TGTGCCAGCAGCTTGGGGAGCTCCTATAATTCACCCCTCCACTTT